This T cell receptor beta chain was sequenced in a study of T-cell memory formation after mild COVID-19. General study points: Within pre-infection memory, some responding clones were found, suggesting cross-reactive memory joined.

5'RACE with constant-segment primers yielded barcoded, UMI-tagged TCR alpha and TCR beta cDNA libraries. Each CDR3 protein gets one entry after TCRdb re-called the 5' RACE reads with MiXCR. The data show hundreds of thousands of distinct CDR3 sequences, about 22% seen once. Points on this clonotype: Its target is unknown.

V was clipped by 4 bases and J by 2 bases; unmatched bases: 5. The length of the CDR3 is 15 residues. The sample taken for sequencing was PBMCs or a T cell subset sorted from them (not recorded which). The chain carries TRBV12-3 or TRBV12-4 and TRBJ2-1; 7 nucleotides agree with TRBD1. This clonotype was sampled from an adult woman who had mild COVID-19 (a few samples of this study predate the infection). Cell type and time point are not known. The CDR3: CASSSWDRAYNEQFF. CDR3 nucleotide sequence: TGTGCCAGCAGTTCCTGGGACAGAGCCTACAATGAGCAGTTCTTC.